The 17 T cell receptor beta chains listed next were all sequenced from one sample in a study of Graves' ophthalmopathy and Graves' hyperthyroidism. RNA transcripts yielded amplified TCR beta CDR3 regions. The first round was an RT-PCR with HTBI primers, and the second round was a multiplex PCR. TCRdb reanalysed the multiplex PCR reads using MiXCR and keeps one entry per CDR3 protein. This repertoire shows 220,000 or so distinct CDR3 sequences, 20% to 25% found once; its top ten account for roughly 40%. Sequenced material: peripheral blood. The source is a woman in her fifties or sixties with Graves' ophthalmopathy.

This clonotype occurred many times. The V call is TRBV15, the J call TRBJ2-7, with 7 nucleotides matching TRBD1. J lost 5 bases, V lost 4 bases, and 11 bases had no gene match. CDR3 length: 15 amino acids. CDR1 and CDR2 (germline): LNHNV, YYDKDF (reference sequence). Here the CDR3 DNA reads TGTGCCACCAGCAAAGGACAGGAAGTTTTGAACGAGCAGTACTTC. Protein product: CATSKGQEVLNEQYF.

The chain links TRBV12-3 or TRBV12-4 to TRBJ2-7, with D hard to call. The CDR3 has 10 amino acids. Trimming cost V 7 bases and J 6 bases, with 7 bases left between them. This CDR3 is CASIGAEQYF. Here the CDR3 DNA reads TGTGCCAGCATCGGAGCCGAGCAGTACTTC.

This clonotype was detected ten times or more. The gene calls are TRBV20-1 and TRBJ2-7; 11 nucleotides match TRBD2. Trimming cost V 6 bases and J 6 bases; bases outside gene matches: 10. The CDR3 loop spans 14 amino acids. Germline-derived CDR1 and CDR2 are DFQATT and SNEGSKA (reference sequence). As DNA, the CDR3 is TGCAGTGCGCGCCCCACCGGGACTAGCGGCGAGCAGTACTTC. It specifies CSARPTGTSGEQYF.

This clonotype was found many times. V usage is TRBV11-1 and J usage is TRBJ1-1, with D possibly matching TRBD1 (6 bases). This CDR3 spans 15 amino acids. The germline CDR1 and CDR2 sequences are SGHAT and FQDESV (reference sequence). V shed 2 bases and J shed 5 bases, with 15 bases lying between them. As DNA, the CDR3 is TGTGCCAGCAGCTTACTCAGGGGCCCCCGAACTGAAGCTTTCTTT. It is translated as CASSLLRGPRTEAFF.

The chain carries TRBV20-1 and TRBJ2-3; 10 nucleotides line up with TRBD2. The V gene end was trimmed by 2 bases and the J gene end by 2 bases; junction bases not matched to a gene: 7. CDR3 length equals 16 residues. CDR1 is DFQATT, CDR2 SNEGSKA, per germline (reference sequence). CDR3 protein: CSARSILAGYTDTQYF. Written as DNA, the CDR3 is TGCAGTGCTAGATCTATACTAGCGGGGTACACAGATACGCAGTATTTT.

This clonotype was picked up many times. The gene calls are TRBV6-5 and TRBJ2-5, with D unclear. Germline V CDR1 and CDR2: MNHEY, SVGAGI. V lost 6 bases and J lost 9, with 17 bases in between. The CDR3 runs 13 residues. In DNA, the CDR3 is TGTGCCAGCAGATACGTAGAGGAACGTCCCCAGTACTTC. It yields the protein CASRYVEERPQYF.

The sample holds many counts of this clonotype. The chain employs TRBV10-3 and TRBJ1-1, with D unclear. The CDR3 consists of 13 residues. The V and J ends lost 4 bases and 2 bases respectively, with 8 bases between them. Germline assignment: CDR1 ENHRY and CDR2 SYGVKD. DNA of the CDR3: TGTGCCATCAGTGTAAGAGTTAACACTGAAGCTTTCTTT. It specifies CAISVRVNTEAFF.

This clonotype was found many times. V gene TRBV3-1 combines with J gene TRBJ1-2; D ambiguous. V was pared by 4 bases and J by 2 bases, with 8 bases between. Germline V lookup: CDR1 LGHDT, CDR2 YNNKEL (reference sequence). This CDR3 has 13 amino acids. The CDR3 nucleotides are TGTGCCAGCAGCCTACCCGGCAACTATGGCTACACCTTC. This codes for CASSLPGNYGYTF.

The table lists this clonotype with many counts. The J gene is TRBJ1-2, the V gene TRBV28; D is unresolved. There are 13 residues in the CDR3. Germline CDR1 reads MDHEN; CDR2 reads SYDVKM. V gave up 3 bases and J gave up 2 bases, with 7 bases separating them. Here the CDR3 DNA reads TGTGCCAGCAGTTTTGAGATCAACTATGGCTACACCTTC. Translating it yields CASSFEINYGYTF.

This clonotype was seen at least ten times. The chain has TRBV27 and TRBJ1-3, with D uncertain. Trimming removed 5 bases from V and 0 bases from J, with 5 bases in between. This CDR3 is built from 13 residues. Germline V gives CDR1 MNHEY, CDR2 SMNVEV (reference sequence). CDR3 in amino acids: CASSPHSGNTIYF. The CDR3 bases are TGTGCCAGCAGTCCCCACTCTGGAAACACCATATATTTT.

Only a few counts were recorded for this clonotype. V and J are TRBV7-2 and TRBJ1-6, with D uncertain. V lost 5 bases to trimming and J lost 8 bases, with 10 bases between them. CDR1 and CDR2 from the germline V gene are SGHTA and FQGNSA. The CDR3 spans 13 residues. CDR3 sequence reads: CASSPRTDSPLHF. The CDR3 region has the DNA TGTGCCAGCAGCCCCAGGACTGATTCACCCCTCCACTTT.

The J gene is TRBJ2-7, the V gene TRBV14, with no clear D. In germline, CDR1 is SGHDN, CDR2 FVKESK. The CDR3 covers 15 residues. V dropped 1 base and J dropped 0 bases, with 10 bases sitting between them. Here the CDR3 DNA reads TGTGCCAGCAGCCAAGCCGGGTCGAGCTCCTACGAGCAGTACTTC. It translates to CASSQAGSSSYEQYF.

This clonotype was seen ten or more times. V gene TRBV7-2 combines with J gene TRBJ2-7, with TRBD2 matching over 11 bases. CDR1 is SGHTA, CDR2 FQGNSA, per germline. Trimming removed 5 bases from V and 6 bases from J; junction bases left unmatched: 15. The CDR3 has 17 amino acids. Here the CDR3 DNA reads TGTGCCAGCAGCCCCTGGACTAGCGGGTTTTTGGTAAGCGAGCAGTACTTC. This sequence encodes CASSPWTSGFLVSEQYF.

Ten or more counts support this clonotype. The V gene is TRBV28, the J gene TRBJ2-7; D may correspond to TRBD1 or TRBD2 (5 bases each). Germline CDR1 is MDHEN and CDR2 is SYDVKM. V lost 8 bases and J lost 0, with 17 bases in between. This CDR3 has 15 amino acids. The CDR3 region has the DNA TGTGCCAGCTCTTCCCCGGGGCGGAGCTCCTACGAGCAGTACTTC. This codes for CASSSPGRSSYEQYF. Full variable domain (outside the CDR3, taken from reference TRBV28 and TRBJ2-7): DVKVTQSSRYLVKRTGEKVFLECVQDMDHENMFWYRQDPGLGLRLIYFSYDVKMKEKGDIPEGYSVSREKKERFSLILESASTNQTSMYLCASSSPGRSSYEQYFGPGTRLTVT.

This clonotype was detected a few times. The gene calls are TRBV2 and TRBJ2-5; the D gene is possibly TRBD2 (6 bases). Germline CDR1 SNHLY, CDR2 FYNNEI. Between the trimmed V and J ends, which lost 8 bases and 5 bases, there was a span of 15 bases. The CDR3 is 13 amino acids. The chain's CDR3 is CASRGIRAETQYF. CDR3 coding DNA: TGTGCCAGCCGGGGGATAAGAGCTGAGACCCAGTACTTC.

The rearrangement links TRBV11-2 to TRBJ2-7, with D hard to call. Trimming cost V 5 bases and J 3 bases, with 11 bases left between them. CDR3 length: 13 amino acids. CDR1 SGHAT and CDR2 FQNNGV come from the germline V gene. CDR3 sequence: CASSKGLLYEQYF. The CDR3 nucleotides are TGTGCCAGCAGCAAGGGCCTCCTCTACGAGCAGTACTTC.

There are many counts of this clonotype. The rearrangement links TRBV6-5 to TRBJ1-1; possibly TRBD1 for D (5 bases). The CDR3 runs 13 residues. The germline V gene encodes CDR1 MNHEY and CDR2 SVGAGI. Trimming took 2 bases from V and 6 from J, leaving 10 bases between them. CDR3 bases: TGTGCCAGCAGTTACGCTACGGGGGCTGAAGCTTTCTTT. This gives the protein CASSYATGAEAFF.